The 24 T cell receptor beta chains below all came from one sample that was sequenced in a study of T cell responses to AZD1222 COVID-19 vaccine (dated by TCRdb to the early 2020s). The time point label corresponds to: baseline before first vaccination. Library preparation used the immunoSEQ multiplex PCR assay. This is the immuneACCESS table as TCRdb keeps it, with only in-frame sequences that have V and J called. A part of the clones is gone; compared with another copy, unresolved V genes explain less than half, and the rest is unexplained. In this sample the table shows around 160,000 clones, 85% to 95% of which occur a single time. Jointly, the top ten make up about 0.64% of the sample. Sequenced material: peripheral blood, taken on day 0 of AZD1222 vaccination. The origin of the receptors is an adult in good health.

This chain connects TRBV27 to TRBJ2-3, with no clear D. CDR1 is MNHEY, CDR2 SMNVEV, per germline (reference sequence). The length of the CDR3 is 12 residues. The V gene lost 5 bases and the J gene lost 6 bases, with 9 bases spanning the gap. The CDR3 spells CASSPDLDTQYF. DNA of the CDR3: TGTGCCAGCAGTCCAGATCTGGATACGCAGTATTTT.

The rearrangement joins TRBV30 to TRBJ1-1; D not certain. The germline V gene has CDR1 GTSNPN and CDR2 SVGIG (reference sequence). Trimming removed 0 bases at V and 3 bases at J, with 14 bases between. The CDR3 is 15 amino acids. CDR3 sequence: CAWSVFRERDTEAFF. CDR3 DNA: TGTGCCTGGAGTGTTTTTAGGGAACGAGACACTGAAGCTTTCTTT.

The chain has TRBV27 and TRBJ1-2; perhaps TRBD1 as D (5 bases). CDR1 MNHEY and CDR2 SMNVEV come from the germline V gene (reference sequence). Trimming cost V 5 bases and J 1 base, with 8 bases left between them. This CDR3 comprises 13 residues. This CDR3 reads CASSLRVNYGYTF. For the CDR3, the DNA is TGTGCCAGCAGTCTCAGGGTTAACTATGGCTACACCTTC.

This clone occurred once. The chain carries TRBV28 and TRBJ1-5, with 12 bases aligning to TRBD1. The CDR3 sequence is 18 residues long. J was trimmed by 6 bases and V by 6 bases; bases with no gene match: 15. CDR1 and CDR2 (germline): MDHEN, SYDVKM. The chain's CDR3 is CASSRRDRGRGSSQPQHF. The CDR3 region has the DNA TGTGCCAGCAGCCGCCGGGACAGGGGGCGCGGGTCAAGTCAGCCCCAGCATTTT.

This chain joins TRBV19 and TRBJ1-5, with a possible D match to TRBD1 (6 bases). V dropped 8 bases and J dropped 6 bases, with 14 bases sitting between them. The CDR3 is 13 amino acids. Germline values: CDR1 LNHDA, CDR2 SQIVND (reference sequence). CDR3 amino acids: CASGAPGAQPQHF. CDR3 coding DNA: TGTGCCAGTGGGGCCCCAGGGGCTCAGCCCCAGCATTTT.

The J gene is TRBJ1-1, the V gene TRBV7-3, with D possibly matching TRBD1 (5 bases). V lost 6 bases and J lost 6, with 11 bases in between. Germline CDR1 reads SGHTA; CDR2 reads FQGTGA. This CDR3 is built from 12 residues. CDR3: CASRGPGSEAFF. CDR3 in DNA: TGTGCCAGCAGGGGACCAGGGTCTGAAGCTTTCTTT.

The V call is TRBV28, the J call TRBJ2-7; D is ambiguous. The germline gives CDR1 MDHEN, CDR2 SYDVKM. Trimming removed 3 bases from V and 3 bases from J, with 6 bases in between. The CDR3 contains 12 residues. CDR3 sequence reads: CASSFSHYEQYF. CDR3 nucleotide sequence: TGTGCCAGCAGTTTTTCGCACTACGAGCAGTACTTC.

The chain recombines TRBV5-1 with TRBJ1-1; no clear D gene. The length of the CDR3 is 16 residues. CDR1 is SGHRS, CDR2 YFSETQ, per germline. The ends were cut back, 0 bases at V and 9 bases at J, with 21 bases in the middle. As DNA, the CDR3 is TGCGCCAGCAGCTTGGGTTTGCGGATGGCAGACCTTAAAGCTTTCTTT. This translates into CASSLGLRMADLKAFF.

The CDR3, as DNA: TGTGCCAGCAGTGAAGCGCTTGATAATTCACCCCTCCACTTT. Its translation is CASSEALDNSPLHF. The gene calls are TRBV6-1 and TRBJ1-6; no clear D. The germline V gene encodes CDR1 MNHNS and CDR2 SASEGT. The CDR3 is 14 amino acids. Trimming shortened V by 0 bases and J by 5 bases, and 5 bases separated the two germline ends.

The rearrangement links TRBV11-3 to TRBJ2-1; the D is unclear. The CDR3 consists of 12 residues. CDR1 and CDR2 (germline): SGHNT, YENEEA. V gave up 5 bases and J gave up 4 bases, with 6 bases separating them. The CDR3 reads CASSVGYNEQFF. The CDR3 DNA is TGTGCCAGCAGCGTCGGGTACAATGAGCAGTTCTTC.

This clone was picked up one time. The chain combines TRBV11-2 with TRBJ1-2, with D tentatively TRBD1 (5 bases). The germline V gene has CDR1 SGHAT and CDR2 FQNNGV. V was shortened by 2 bases and J by 4 bases, with 11 bases between the two germline ends. This CDR3 is 14 amino acids long. The CDR3 region has the DNA TGTGCCAGCAGCTTATCAGGGTCGGGCTATGGCTACACCTTC. Translating gives CASSLSGSGYGYTF.

The chain has TRBV7-6 and TRBJ2-1; 13 bases fit TRBD2. Germline values: CDR1 SGHVS, CDR2 FNYEAQ. This CDR3 has 17 residues. The J segment lost 6 bases and the V segment lost 1 base, leaving 6 bases of the junction unmatched. The CDR3 region is CASSLEGLAGRGNEQFF. The DNA for the CDR3 is TGTGCCAGCAGCTTAGAGGGACTAGCGGGGCGGGGCAATGAGCAGTTCTTC.

V and J are TRBV29-1 and TRBJ1-2, with TRBD1 identical over 7 bases. Germline CDR1 and CDR2: SQVTM and ANQGSEA. The CDR3 loop spans 14 amino acids. V dropped 3 bases and J dropped 13; count of bases not matched to a gene: 17. CDR3 DNA: TGCAGCGTTGACGGTTATTACAGGGGCCCTACGCGCACCTTC. It encodes CSVDGYYRGPTRTF.

The genes are TRBV24-1 and TRBJ2-1; 7 positions agree with TRBD2. Germline V lookup: CDR1 KGHDR, CDR2 SFDVKD. V was clipped by 3 bases and J by 3 bases; unmatched bases: 4. The length of the CDR3 is 15 residues. The CDR3, as DNA: TGTGCCACCAGTGATAACCAGCGGGGCTACAATGAGCAGTTCTTC. It specifies CATSDNQRGYNEQFF.

This rearrangement joins TRBV23-1 to TRBJ2-7, with 9 bases fitting TRBD2. TRBV23-1 is marked as an open reading frame, function uncertain. The ends lost 3 bases at V and 2 bases at J; junction bases unmatched: 5. This CDR3 region has 15 residues. CDR3 protein: CASSQEREATYEQYF. CDR3 coding DNA: TGCGCCAGCAGTCAGGAGCGGGAGGCCACCTACGAGCAGTACTTC.

This clone was detected once. Distinct nucleotide sequences in the sample also encode this CDR3. The chain joins TRBV6-5 to TRBJ1-4; unclear D gene. The germline CDR1 and CDR2 sequences are MNHEY and SVGAGI. Trimming pared 2 bases from V and 8 bases from J, leaving 9 bases between. The CDR3 is 13 residues long. The CDR3 is CASSYGVYEKLFF. The CDR3 DNA follows: TGTGCCAGCAGTTACGGCGTATACGAAAAACTGTTTTTT.

The chain couples TRBV2 to TRBJ2-1, with 8 bases aligning to TRBD2. Trimming at V came to 8 bases and at J to 5 bases, leaving 11 bases not matched to a gene. Germline V gene lookup returns CDR1 SNHLY and CDR2 FYNNEI. This CDR3 is built from 15 residues. CDR3 sequence (DNA): TGTGCCAGCGGGGTTTCCGGGACTAGAAACAATGAGCAGTTCTTC. Residues: CASGVSGTRNNEQFF.

This chain links TRBV30 with TRBJ1-3, with no clear D. Trimming stripped 2 bases from V and 4 bases from J, with 6 bases between. The V gene's germline CDR1 is GTSNPN and CDR2 SVGIG (reference sequence). CDR3 length equals 12 residues. The CDR3 DNA is TGTGCCTGGAGTCCAAAGGGAAACACCATATATTTT. Translation gives CAWSPKGNTIYF.

The V call is TRBV5-1, the J call TRBJ2-7; 9 nucleotides align to TRBD2. The CDR3 runs to 16 residues. V lost 0 bases to trimming and J lost 7 bases; unmatched junction nucleotides: 11. From germline, CDR1 is SGHRS and CDR2 YFSETQ. CDR3 in amino acids: CASSLGSGRLVEEQYF. The DNA for the CDR3 is TGCGCCAGCAGCTTGGGAAGCGGGAGGCTCGTGGAAGAGCAGTACTTC.

The J gene is TRBJ1-2, the V gene TRBV5-1; 10 bases are a match to TRBD1. V shed 4 bases and J 7 bases; nucleotides not matched to a gene: 4. The CDR3 runs 13 residues. In germline, CDR1 is SGHRS, CDR2 YFSETQ. The CDR3 sequence is CASSPGQGTGYTF. CDR3 nucleotide sequence: TGCGCCAGCAGCCCGGGACAGGGGACTGGCTACACCTTC.

The chain is built from TRBV27 and TRBJ1-1, with 7 bases fitting TRBD1. Germline CDR1 and CDR2: MNHEY and SMNVEV (reference sequence). This CDR3 is built from 14 residues. The J segment lost 4 bases and the V segment lost 7 bases, leaving 9 bases of the junction unmatched. CDR3 residues: CASTQTGLSTEAFF. The CDR3, as DNA: TGTGCCAGCACCCAGACAGGGCTCTCCACTGAAGCTTTCTTT.

The table lists this clone with a count of one. The J gene is TRBJ2-1, the V gene TRBV6-4, with TRBD2 matching over 12 bases. The CDR3 has 14 residues. Germline CDR1 and CDR2: MRHNA and SNTAGT. V lost 2 bases and J lost 7; bases outside the gene matches: 0. Here the CDR3 reads CASSDGTSGNEQFF. The DNA of the CDR3 is TGTGCCAGCAGTGACGGGACTAGCGGGAATGAGCAGTTCTTC.

The chain uses TRBV7-3 and TRBJ2-7, with D unresolved. The CDR3 is 14 residues long. Germline V gene sequence: CDR1 SGHTA, CDR2 FQGTGA. Trimming cost V 5 bases and J 0 bases, with 11 bases left between them. The CDR3 here is CASSPSRSSYEQYF. The CDR3 DNA is TGTGCCAGCAGCCCATCCAGGAGCTCCTACGAGCAGTACTTC.

The genes are TRBV19 and TRBJ2-1; 11 bases match TRBD2. CDR3 length: 15 amino acids. CDR1 is LNHDA and CDR2 is SQIVND in the germline V gene (reference sequence). V dropped 6 bases and J dropped 8; count of bases not matched to a gene: 9. CDR3 sequence: CASRETSGSSHEQFF. Here the CDR3 DNA reads TGTGCCAGTAGGGAAACTAGCGGGAGTTCGCATGAGCAGTTCTTC.